This paragraph covers one T cell receptor (beta chain) sequence. The data originate from a study of shared clonotypes between healthy human individuals. Naive CD8 populations comprised CD45RO-negative cells positively selected for CCR7, excluding terminally differentiated effector memory CD45RA+ cells. Trimming cost V 0 bases and J 3 bases, with 8 bases left between them. This CDR3 contains 15 residues. Per germline, CDR1 MGHRA and CDR2 YSYEKL. Generated by immunoSEQ multiplex PCR, the TCRdb table keeps only in-frame clones and is missing some. This sample carries around 620,000 clones, approximately 96% of them seen once, and the ten largest clones take approximately 0.11%.

The TCR comes from a woman in her twenties or thirties in good health. Sequencing was carried out using naive CD8+ T cells sorted from blood. This chain uses TRBV4-1 with TRBJ2-2; a possible D gene is TRBD2 (5 bases). For the CDR3, the DNA is TGCGCCAGCAGCCAAGATAGGCGGGACACCGGGGAGCTGTTTTTT. This gives the protein CASSQDRRDTGELFF.